One and the same sample provided the 25 T cell receptor beta chains below, sequenced in a study of blood T cell repertoires in COVID-19. The repertoire was sequenced with immunoSEQ multiplex PCR; TCRdb's copy has only in-frame clones and lacks some. Of some 70,000 clones in the sample, 70% to 90% were seen once. The sample comprised peripheral blood. Receptors originate from an elderly woman with active COVID-19.

The CDR3, as DNA: TGTGCCAGCTCACTACGAGAAGCGAACACCGGGGAGCTGTTTTTT. This sequence encodes CASSLREANTGELFF. The chain couples TRBV18 to TRBJ2-2; D uncertain. CDR3 length: 15 residues. Trimming left V 4 bases short and J 0 bases short, with 9 bases between. From germline, CDR1 is KGHSH and CDR2 LQKENI. The entire variable domain, with the rest obtained from reference TRBV18 and TRBJ2-2, is as follows: NAGVMQNPRHLVRRRGQEARLRCSPMKGHSHVYWYRQLPEEGLKFMVYLQKENIIDESGMPKERFSAEFPKEGPSILRIQQVVRGDSAAYFCASSLREANTGELFFGEGSRLTVL.

The CDR3 DNA is TGTGCCAGAACCATGGCTAGCGGGAGTGCAGATACGCAGTATTTT. Translated: CARTMASGSADTQYF. The chain has TRBV19 and TRBJ2-3; 10 nucleotides match TRBD2. There are 15 residues in the CDR3. Losses at the gene ends were 9 bases for V and 4 bases for J; bases not matched to a gene: 10. Germline values: CDR1 LNHDA, CDR2 SQIVND (reference sequence). Together with reference TRBV19 and TRBJ2-3, the CDR3 gives the full variable domain: DGGITQSPKYLFRKEGQNVTLSCEQNLNHDAMYWYRQDPGQGLRLIYYSQIVNDFQKGDIAEGYSVSREKKESFPLTVTSAQKNPTAFYLCARTMASGSADTQYFGPGTRLTVL.

V gene TRBV18 combines with J gene TRBJ2-7; D remains unclear. The ends were cut back, 3 bases at V and 6 bases at J, with 15 bases in the middle. Germline CDR1 is KGHSH and CDR2 is LQKENI. This CDR3 region has 14 residues. The CDR3 sequence is CASSPPARSGEQYF. In DNA, the CDR3 is TGTGCCAGCTCACCCCCCGCACGGTCGGGCGAGCAGTACTTC.

The chain recombines TRBV6-6 with TRBJ2-3; TRBD1 matches 8 bases. The CDR3 spans 16 residues. V lost 5 bases and J lost 4; bases outside the gene matches: 11. Germline values: CDR1 MNHNY, CDR2 SVGAGI (reference sequence). The chain's CDR3 is CASSLRDRPVSDTQYF. The CDR3 bases are TGTGCCAGCAGTCTCCGGGACAGGCCGGTTTCAGATACGCAGTATTTT.

CDR3 bases: TGTGCCAGCAGTTGGGGGGGGACAAATAAAAAAGAGACCCAGTACTTC. This gives the protein CASSWGGTNKKETQYF. The chain combines TRBV6-2 or TRBV6-3 with TRBJ2-5; the D gene is possibly TRBD2 (7 bases). CDR1 and CDR2 from the germline V gene are MNHEY and SVGEGT. The CDR3 spans 16 residues. The germline V and J ends were trimmed by 4 bases and 3 bases, with 18 bases remaining between them.

This chain connects TRBV4-1 to TRBJ2-1; D unclear. CDR1 and CDR2 (germline): MGHRA, YSYEKL. The CDR3 runs to 11 residues. Trimming cost V 1 base and J 8 bases, with 3 bases left between them. CDR3 sequence (DNA): TGCGCCAGCAGCCAAGTAGATGAGCAGTTCTTC. Amino acids: CASSQVDEQFF.

This clone was counted once. The gene calls are TRBV4-3 and TRBJ2-1; D unclear. The CDR3 is made up of 16 amino acids. V shed 0 bases and J shed 3 bases, with 12 bases lying between them. Looked up from germline, CDR1 is LGHNA and CDR2 is YSLEER. The CDR3: CASSQDTLPYYNEQFF. The DNA of the CDR3 is TGCGCCAGCAGCCAAGATACACTACCATACTACAATGAGCAGTTCTTC.

This chain joins TRBV7-2 and TRBJ2-1; possible D gene TRBD1, 6 bases. The germline gives CDR1 SGHTA, CDR2 FQGNSA. The CDR3 runs 15 residues. Trimming removed 5 bases from V and 0 bases from J, with 11 bases in between. CDR3 coding DNA: TGTGCCAGCAGCCGGACAGCGAGCTCCTACAATGAGCAGTTCTTC. It specifies CASSRTASSYNEQFF.

The chain combines TRBV5-1 with TRBJ1-6; D is unclear. Looked up from germline, CDR1 is SGHRS and CDR2 is YFSETQ. The V and J ends lost 6 bases and 7 bases respectively, with 11 bases between them. CDR3 length: 13 residues. CDR3 DNA sequence: TGCGCCAGCAATGATGGAGGGAATTCACCCCTCCACTTT. Amino acid sequence: CASNDGGNSPLHF.

This chain uses TRBV11-2 with TRBJ2-2; TRBD2 matches at 8 bases. Germline trimming cut 8 bases from V and 0 bases from J; bases unmatched to any gene: 8. Germline CDR1 SGHAT, CDR2 FQNNGV. CDR3 length: 16 amino acids. CDR3 in DNA: TGTGCCAGCCCCAGGGTGCGGGAGGCGAACACCGGGGAGCTGTTTTTT. Protein: CASPRVREANTGELFF.

The chain links TRBV7-8 to TRBJ1-2; D gene uncertain. The germline gives CDR1 SGHVS, CDR2 FQNEAQ. The ends were cut back, 5 bases at V and 0 bases at J, with 4 bases in the middle. The CDR3 sequence is 12 residues long. The CDR3, as DNA: TGTGCCAGCAGCCCAACTAACTATGGCTACACCTTC. Translating it yields CASSPTNYGYTF. Full variable domain (missing parts from reference TRBV7-8 and TRBJ1-2): GAGVSQSPRYKVAKRGQDVALRCDPISGHVSLFWYQQALGQGPEFLTYFQNEAQLDKSGLPSDRFFAERPEGSVSTLKIQRTQQEDSAVYLCASSPTNYGYTFGSGTRLTVV.

This chain uses TRBV7-2 with TRBJ2-3, with 7 bases fitting TRBD1. Trimming took 2 bases from V and 4 from J; bases not matched to a gene: 9. Germline V lookup: CDR1 SGHTA, CDR2 FQGNSA. There are 16 residues in the CDR3. CDR3 protein: CASSLFPGGVADTQYF. The CDR3 nucleotides read TGTGCCAGCAGCTTATTCCCAGGGGGTGTAGCAGATACGCAGTATTTT.

The chain recombines TRBV6-2 or TRBV6-3 with TRBJ1-1; TRBD1 might be the D (5 bases). Germline CDR1 is MNHEY and CDR2 is SVGEGT. CDR3 length: 16 residues. The germline V and J ends were trimmed by 3 bases and 0 bases, with 14 bases remaining between them. In nucleotides, the CDR3 is TGTGCCAGCAGTTATCCGACAGCAACAATGAACACTGAAGCTTTCTTT. This encodes CASSYPTATMNTEAFF.

The rearrangement joins TRBV15 to TRBJ2-6; 10 positions agree with TRBD2. J gave up 0 bases and V 4 bases, and 12 bases lay outside the gene matches. The CDR3 runs 20 residues. CDR1 is LNHNV and CDR2 is YYDKDF in the germline V gene (reference sequence). CDR3 loop: CATSILPLLAGSSGANVLTF. The CDR3 region has the DNA TGTGCCACCAGCATCCTACCCCTACTAGCGGGGTCCTCTGGGGCCAACGTCCTGACTTTC.

The chain uses TRBV10-3 and TRBJ2-3; 10 bases match TRBD1. This CDR3 has 15 residues. The junction had 1 base not matched to a gene; V was cut back by 0 bases and J by 4 bases. Germline CDR1 and CDR2: ENHRY and SYGVKD. CDR3 coding DNA: TGTGCCATCAGTGAGTCAGGGACAGGGGCAGATACGCAGTATTTT. This sequence encodes CAISESGTGADTQYF.

This clone came up a few times. The CDR3 here is CASSLDRAGNTIYF. CDR3 nucleotides: TGTGCCAGCAGCTTGGACAGGGCTGGAAACACCATATATTTT. The V gene is TRBV5-4, the J gene TRBJ1-3; D perhaps matches TRBD1 (6 bases). The V end was cut by 0 bases, the J end by 2 bases, with 6 bases between. CDR1 SGHNT and CDR2 YYREEE come from the germline V gene (reference sequence). The CDR3 covers 14 residues.

V gene TRBV28 combines with J gene TRBJ2-5; perhaps TRBD2 as D (6 bases). CDR3 size: 13 residues. V was clipped by 6 bases and J by 5 bases, with 13 bases between them. Germline lookup yields CDR1 MDHEN and CDR2 SYDVKM. The CDR3 bases are TGTGCCAGCAGCGACACTAGCATCGAGACCCAGTACTTC. As protein: CASSDTSIETQYF.

The V call is TRBV6-6, the J call TRBJ2-1; TRBD2 agrees at 13 bases. CDR1 and CDR2 (germline): MNHNY, SVGAGI (reference sequence). Trimming took 6 bases from V and 8 from J; bases not matched to a gene: 10. The CDR3 is 16 residues long. CDR3 bases: TGTGCCAGCAGCTCCCGTCGGACTAGCGGGAGCGATGAGCAGTTCTTC. It codes for CASSSRRTSGSDEQFF.

V is TRBV4-2 and J is TRBJ2-2; 11 bases fit TRBD2. CDR3 length equals 17 residues. The germline V gene has CDR1 LGHNA and CDR2 YNFKEQ. Trimming removed 3 bases from V and 4 bases from J; junction bases left unmatched: 7. CDR3 nucleotides: TGTGCCAGCAGCCACTTAACTAGCGGGAGTGGCACCGGGGAGCTGTTTTTT. Translation: CASSHLTSGSGTGELFF.

This chain uses TRBV6-5 with TRBJ2-3; the match to TRBD1 covers 7 bases. V shed 5 bases and J 5 bases; nucleotides not matched to a gene: 7. The CDR3 runs to 14 residues. CDR1 and CDR2 from the germline V gene are MNHEY and SVGAGI. DNA of the CDR3: TGTGCCAGCAGTCCCCAGGACAGGAGAGATACGCAGTATTTT. Residues: CASSPQDRRDTQYF.

This chain links TRBV5-1 with TRBJ2-7; TRBD2 matches at 12 bases. Germline values: CDR1 SGHRS, CDR2 YFSETQ. After removal of 4 bases from V and 6 bases from J, the junction contained 8 bases not matched to a gene. This CDR3 has 15 residues. CDR3 sequence (DNA): TGCGCCAGCAGCCCGGCGGGACTAGCGGGTTCCGAGCAGTACTTC. This encodes CASSPAGLAGSEQYF.

This chain uses TRBV29-1 with TRBJ2-5, with TRBD1 as a possible D gene (5 bases). Germline CDR1 reads SQVTM; CDR2 reads ANQGSEA. CDR3 length: 16 residues. Between the trimmed V and J ends, which lost 1 base and 4 bases, there was a span of 19 bases. The CDR3 region is CSVEVWYRGKGETQYF. The CDR3 nucleotides read TGCAGCGTTGAAGTATGGTATAGGGGTAAGGGAGAGACCCAGTACTTC. Full variable domain (outside the CDR3, taken from reference TRBV29-1 and TRBJ2-5): SAVISQKPSRDICQRGTSLTIQCQVDSQVTMMFWYRQQPGQSLTLIATANQGSEATYESGFVIDKFPISRPNLTFSTLTVSNMSPEDSSIYLCSVEVWYRGKGETQYFGPGTRLLVL.

This rearrangement joins TRBV5-1 to TRBJ1-2, with D possibly being TRBD1 (5 bases). The germline V gene has CDR1 SGHRS and CDR2 YFSETQ. The length of the CDR3 is 14 residues. V shed 0 bases and J shed 3 bases, with 9 bases lying between them. The CDR3 sequence: CASSLAPGHYGYTF. CDR3 DNA sequence: TGCGCCAGCAGCTTGGCTCCAGGGCACTATGGCTACACCTTC.

This clone came up a few times. The rearrangement links TRBV7-9 to TRBJ2-2, with 8 positions matching TRBD2. In germline, CDR1 is SEHNR, CDR2 FQNEAQ (reference sequence). V shed 5 bases and J 3 bases; nucleotides not matched to a gene: 5. CDR3 length equals 15 residues. The CDR3 nucleotides are TGTGCCAGCAGCCCTACTAGCGGCTACACCGGGGAGCTGTTTTTT. Translation gives CASSPTSGYTGELFF.

The chain uses TRBV11-3 and TRBJ2-1; TRBD2 might be the D (7 bases). Germline loops: CDR1 SGHNT, CDR2 YENEEA. Trimming pared 1 base from V and 0 bases from J, leaving 16 bases between. The CDR3 totals 18 residues. The CDR3 here is CASSLAGGAGHSYNEQFF. DNA of the CDR3: TGTGCCAGCAGCTTAGCTGGGGGGGCGGGCCACTCCTACAATGAGCAGTTCTTC.